One sample yielded the 16 T cell receptor beta chains listed below, sequenced in a study of human T cells and chemical hapten exposure. TCRdb passed the RACE reads through MiXCR, listing each CDR3 protein once. The sample has 30,000 to 50,000 distinct CDR3 sequences; roughly 12% are singletons. The time point here: patch test 3, about 24 weeks after DPC sensitization. Treatment noted: therapeutic diphenylcyclopropenone sensitization with weekly scalp DPC. Unfractionated whole blood yielded the extracted total RNA. The sequencing used whole blood, collected in connection with sensitization to the hapten diphenylcyclopropenone (DPC). The receptors originated from a woman between 40 and 50 years old with alopecia areata. Some clones in this sample may be carry-over from other donors' samples.

This clonotype was observed a few times. The chain has TRBV2 and TRBJ2-2, with D perhaps matching TRBD2 (6 bases). Trimming took 5 bases from V and 1 from J, leaving 11 bases between them. The germline gives CDR1 SNHLY, CDR2 FYNNEI. The CDR3 has 15 amino acids. The CDR3 sequence is CASSPTRQNTGELFF. Here the CDR3 DNA reads TGTGCCAGCAGTCCGACTAGACAGAACACCGGGGAGCTGTTTTTT.

This rearrangement joins TRBV5-5 to TRBJ2-3, with TRBD2 matching over 13 bases. The length of the CDR3 is 15 residues. Germline CDR1 SGHKS, CDR2 YYEKEE (reference sequence). V lost 2 bases, J lost 4 bases, and 1 base stayed unmatched. CDR3: CASSLTSGGADTQYF. The CDR3 region has the DNA TGTGCCAGCAGCTTAACTAGCGGGGGGGCAGATACGCAGTATTTT. The full variable domain, with the rest looked up from reference TRBV5-5 and TRBJ2-3, is DAGVTQSPTHLIKTRGQQVTLRCSPISGHKSVSWYQQVLGQGPQFIFQYYEKEERGRGNFPDRFSARQFPNYSSELNVNALLLGDSALYLCASSLTSGGADTQYFGPGTRLTVL.

This clonotype was observed at least ten times. For the CDR3, the DNA is TGTGCCAGCAGCTTAGGACTGACAGGTTACGAGCAGTACTTC. Translating gives CASSLGLTGYEQYF. The V and J genes are TRBV11-2 and TRBJ2-7; D may be TRBD1 (6 bases). V dropped 1 base and J dropped 4 bases, with 11 bases sitting between them. There are 14 residues in the CDR3. Germline V gene data show CDR1 as SGHAT and CDR2 as FQNNGV.

This clonotype was found a few times. This rearrangement joins TRBV28 to TRBJ1-4; D is unresolved. The V and J ends lost 2 bases and 8 bases respectively, with 12 bases between them. The CDR3 totals 14 residues. From germline, CDR1 is MDHEN and CDR2 SYDVKM. CDR3 region: CASSLVTITEKLFF. The CDR3 DNA sequence: TGTGCCAGCAGTTTAGTGACGATCACCGAAAAACTGTTTTTT. Looking up the rest from reference TRBV28 and TRBJ1-4 gives the full variable domain: DVKVTQSSRYLVKRTGEKVFLECVQDMDHENMFWYRQDPGLGLRLIYFSYDVKMKEKGDIPEGYSVSREKKERFSLILESASTNQTSMYLCASSLVTITEKLFFGSGTQLSVL.

In its sample, this clonotype was seen a few times. The chain uses TRBV19 and TRBJ2-1, with 13 bases lining up with TRBD2. Germline CDR1 is LNHDA and CDR2 is SQIVND (reference sequence). V was clipped by 9 bases and J by 10 bases; unmatched bases: 12. This CDR3 comprises 15 residues. CDR3 DNA sequence: TGTGCCAGCACCCTGGGGACTAGCGGGATAGGCGAGCAGTTCTTC. This translates into CASTLGTSGIGEQFF.

This clonotype was counted ten times or more. The rearrangement links TRBV20-1 to TRBJ1-1, with D hard to call. V dropped 5 bases and J dropped 4 bases, with 14 bases sitting between them. CDR1 DFQATT and CDR2 SNEGSKA come from the germline V gene (reference sequence). The CDR3 consists of 13 residues. CDR3 amino acids: CSASSSRRTEAFF. In DNA form, the CDR3 reads TGCAGTGCTTCAAGTTCCAGGCGCACTGAAGCTTTCTTT.

V gene TRBV7-3 combines with J gene TRBJ2-5; D might be TRBD2 (6 bases). V dropped 11 bases and J dropped 5 bases, with 15 bases sitting between them. The CDR3 is 12 residues long. The germline V gene encodes CDR1 SGHTA and CDR2 FQGTGA. CDR3 sequence (DNA): TGTGCCGGGCGGCCGGGGAGGGAGACCCAGTACTTC. This encodes CAGRPGRETQYF.

The genes are TRBV29-1 and TRBJ1-3; tentatively, D is TRBD1 (5 bases). This CDR3 contains 14 residues. CDR1 and CDR2 (germline): SQVTM, ANQGSEA. Trimming shortened V by 6 bases and J by 0 bases, and 12 bases separated the two germline ends. The CDR3, as DNA: TGCAGCGTAGACCGACAGCTCTCTGGAAACACCATATATTTT. It translates to CSVDRQLSGNTIYF. The whole variable domain, remainder taken from reference TRBV29-1 and TRBJ1-3, is SAVISQKPSRDICQRGTSLTIQCQVDSQVTMMFWYRQQPGQSLTLIATANQGSEATYESGFVIDKFPISRPNLTFSTLTVSNMSPEDSSIYLCSVDRQLSGNTIYFGEGSWLTVV.

V is TRBV28 and J is TRBJ2-2, with 10 bases that match TRBD1. Germline V CDR1 and CDR2: MDHEN, SYDVKM. CDR3 length equals 14 residues. J lost 6 bases, V lost 3 bases, and 1 base had no gene match. The CDR3 DNA reads as TGTGCCAGCAGTTTTGGGACAGGGGCCGGGGAGCTGTTTTTT. Protein sequence: CASSFGTGAGELFF.

This clonotype was seen at least ten times. The chain recombines TRBV5-1 with TRBJ2-3; D gene ambiguous. This CDR3 has 12 residues. Trimming removed 4 bases from V and 5 bases from J, with 8 bases in between. Germline-derived CDR1 and CDR2 are SGHRS and YFSETQ. This CDR3 reads CASSTEKDTQYF. Here the CDR3 DNA reads TGCGCCAGCAGCACCGAAAAAGATACGCAGTATTTT.

The chain is built from TRBV4-1 and TRBJ2-1, with D perhaps TRBD1 (6 bases). The CDR3 runs to 16 residues. Germline V gene data show CDR1 as MGHRA and CDR2 as YSYEKL. The ends were cut back, 1 base at V and 2 bases at J, with 12 bases in the middle. The CDR3 sequence: CASSQVKTGPYNEQFF. CDR3 DNA sequence: TGCGCCAGCAGCCAAGTAAAAACAGGGCCCTACAATGAGCAGTTCTTC.

Only a few counts were recorded for this clonotype. The chain links TRBV28 to TRBJ2-7; a weak D match, TRBD2 (6 bases). Between the trimmed V and J ends, which lost 1 base and 5 bases, there was a span of 12 bases. Per germline, CDR1 MDHEN and CDR2 SYDVKM. This CDR3 contains 14 residues. CDR3 region: CASSLSGGINEQYF. The CDR3 coding sequence is TGTGCCAGCAGTTTATCCGGGGGAATCAACGAGCAGTACTTC.

In this sample, this clonotype turned up a few times. V usage is TRBV7-9 and J usage is TRBJ2-5; weak D call: TRBD2 (5 bases). Germline V gene lookup returns CDR1 SEHNR and CDR2 FQNEAQ (reference sequence). Trimming removed 8 bases from V and 5 bases from J, with 21 bases in between. The CDR3 spans 15 residues. The CDR3 reads CASGYNSGQRETQYF. For the CDR3, the DNA is TGTGCCAGCGGCTACAACTCTGGGCAGCGGGAGACCCAGTACTTC.

This clonotype showed up many times. The chain is built from TRBV28 and TRBJ2-7; D gene ambiguous. The CDR3 totals 17 residues. The V end lost 2 bases, the J end lost 1 base, and 18 bases lay between the germline ends. Germline loops: CDR1 MDHEN, CDR2 SYDVKM. CDR3 nucleotides: TGTGCCAGCAGTTTACGACCCCACCCCAGGCGGTCCTACGAGCAGTACTTC. Amino acids: CASSLRPHPRRSYEQYF. The variable domain in full, with the rest retrieved from reference TRBV28 and TRBJ2-7, is DVKVTQSSRYLVKRTGEKVFLECVQDMDHENMFWYRQDPGLGLRLIYFSYDVKMKEKGDIPEGYSVSREKKERFSLILESASTNQTSMYLCASSLRPHPRRSYEQYFGPGTRLTVT.

This clonotype was picked up a small number of times. The rearrangement links TRBV2 to TRBJ2-2; tentative D call: TRBD2 (6 bases). This CDR3 contains 12 residues. Trimming removed 8 bases from V and 4 bases from J, with 8 bases in between. Germline CDR1 SNHLY, CDR2 FYNNEI. The CDR3: CASREFTGELFF. The CDR3 nucleotides read TGTGCCAGCCGGGAGTTCACCGGGGAGCTGTTTTTT. Full variable domain (missing parts from reference TRBV2 and TRBJ2-2): EPEVTQTPSHQVTQMGQEVILRCVPISNHLYFYWYRQILGQKVEFLVSFYNNEISEKSEIFDDQFSVERPDGSNFTLKIRSTKLEDSAMYFCASREFTGELFFGEGSRLTVL.

The chain joins TRBV5-1 to TRBJ2-3, with 8 bases lining up with TRBD2. The CDR3 is 16 amino acids. Germline V gene lookup returns CDR1 SGHRS and CDR2 YFSETQ. J lost 5 bases, V lost 0 bases, and 8 bases had no gene match. CDR3 nucleotides: TGCGCCAGCAGCTTGGAAGGACTAGCCCGGGGAGATACGCAGTATTTT. Translated: CASSLEGLARGDTQYF.